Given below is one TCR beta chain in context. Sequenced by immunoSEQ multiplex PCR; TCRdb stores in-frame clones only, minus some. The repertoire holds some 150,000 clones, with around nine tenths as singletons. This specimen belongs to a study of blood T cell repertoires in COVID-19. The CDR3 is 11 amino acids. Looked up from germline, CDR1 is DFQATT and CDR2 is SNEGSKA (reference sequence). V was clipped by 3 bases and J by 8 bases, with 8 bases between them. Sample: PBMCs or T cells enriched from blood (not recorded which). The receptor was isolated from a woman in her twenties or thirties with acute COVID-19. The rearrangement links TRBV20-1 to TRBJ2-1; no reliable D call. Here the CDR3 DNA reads TGCAGTGCTAGTGATCCCTATGAGCAGTTCTTC. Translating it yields CSASDPYEQFF.